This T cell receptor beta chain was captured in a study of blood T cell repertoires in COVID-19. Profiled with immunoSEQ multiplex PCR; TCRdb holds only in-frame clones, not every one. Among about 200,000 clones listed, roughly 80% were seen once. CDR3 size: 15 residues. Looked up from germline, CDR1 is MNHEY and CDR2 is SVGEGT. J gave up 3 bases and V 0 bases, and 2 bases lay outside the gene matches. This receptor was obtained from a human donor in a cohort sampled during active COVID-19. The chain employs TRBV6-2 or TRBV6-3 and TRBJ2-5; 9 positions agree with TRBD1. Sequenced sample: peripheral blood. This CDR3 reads CASSYSGTGKETQYF. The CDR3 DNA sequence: TGTGCCAGCAGTTACTCTGGGACAGGGAAAGAGACCCAGTACTTC.